Included here is one TCR beta chain sequence, with context. Antigen unknown. Other nucleotide sequences from this sample produce the same CDR3. This entry comes from a study of shared clonotypes between healthy human individuals. Findings and caveats of the study: Generation probabilities were higher for clonotypes shared across all four sorted-subset donors than for unshared ones. Between a few donors, naive CD4 clonotypes were shared at a level of about 5.3%.

The method was immunoSEQ multiplex PCR; TCRdb's version includes in-frame clones alone and lacks a portion of them. The table lists about 2.3 million clones, around 92% of them singletons. The V end lost 4 bases, the J end lost 2 bases, and 8 bases lay between the germline ends. This CDR3 region has 13 residues. Germline V lookup: CDR1 SGHTA, CDR2 FQGTGA. The source is a man aged 18 to 29 in good health. Some clones in this sample may be carry-over from other donors' samples. Sample: naive CD4+ T cells from PBMCs. Subset noted: CD45RA+ positively selected. This rearrangement joins TRBV7-3 to TRBJ1-1, with no clear D. The CDR3 coding sequence is TGTGCCAGCAGCTCCTCGAGAAACACTGAAGCTTTCTTT. Its protein product is CASSSSRNTEAFF.